The T cell receptor (beta chain) described here comes from a study of CD8+ T cells in alopecia areata. Study context: Those patients who were treated received oral tofacitinib, which was given at 5 to 10 mg twice daily for moderate-to-severe alopecia areata. Study conclusions and caveats: Normal scalp showed lower clonality than lesional scalp, especially alopecia totalis/universalis. Persistence of many expanded lesional clones was seen in scalp and blood during tofacitinib.

Reverse transcribed after extraction, RNA yielded cDNA as the sequencing template. TCRdb's table, derived via immunoSEQ multiplex PCR, lists solely in-frame clones and lacks some. Of over 150,000 clones in the sample, roughly 64% were seen once. The treatment denotes: oral pan-JAK inhibitor, 5-10 mg twice daily. The researchers isolated CD4+ and CD8+ T cells from PBMCs by sorting. The table lists this clone with a few counts. Its antigen remains unidentified. V was trimmed by 2 bases and J by 6 bases, leaving 12 bases between them. CDR1 SGHRS and CDR2 YFSETQ come from the germline V gene. This CDR3 has 13 amino acids.

The material sequenced was CD4+ T cells sorted from blood, taken at week 24, from a patient treated with tofacitinib. The sequence was collected from a human donor with alopecia areata. The V call is TRBV5-1, the J call TRBJ2-7; D may match TRBD1 or TRBD2 (5 bases each). CDR3 sequence: CASSLGTQSEQYF. CDR3 coding DNA: TGCGCCAGCAGCTTAGGGACGCAGTCCGAGCAGTACTTC.